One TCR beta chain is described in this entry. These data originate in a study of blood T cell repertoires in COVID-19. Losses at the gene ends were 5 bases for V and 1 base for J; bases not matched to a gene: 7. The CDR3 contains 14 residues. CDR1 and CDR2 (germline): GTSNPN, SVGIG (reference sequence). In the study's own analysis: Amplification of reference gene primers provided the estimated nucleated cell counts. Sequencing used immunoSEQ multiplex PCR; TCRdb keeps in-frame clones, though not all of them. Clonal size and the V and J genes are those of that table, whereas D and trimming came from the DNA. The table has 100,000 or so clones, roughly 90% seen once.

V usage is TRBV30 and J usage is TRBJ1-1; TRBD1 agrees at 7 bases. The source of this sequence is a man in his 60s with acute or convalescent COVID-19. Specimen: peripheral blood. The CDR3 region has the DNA TGTGCCTGGGGGACAGTCTCGGAGAACACTGAAGCTTTCTTT. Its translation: CAWGTVSENTEAFF.